Below are 31 T cell receptor beta chains sequenced from a single sample in a study of blood T cell repertoires in COVID-19. Clones were read by immunoSEQ multiplex PCR, and TCRdb kept only the in-frame ones, dropping some. The sample shows more than 110,000 clones, about 86% of them seen only once. The sequenced sample was peripheral blood. Every receptor here comes from an older woman with acute or convalescent COVID-19.

The chain recombines TRBV30 with TRBJ2-3; D is perhaps TRBD1 (6 bases). This CDR3 is built from 14 residues. Trimming stripped 6 bases from V and 0 bases from J, with 13 bases between. CDR1 GTSNPN and CDR2 SVGIG come from the germline V gene (reference sequence). CDR3 loop: CACQDSWSTDTQYF. The CDR3 nucleotides read TGTGCCTGCCAGGACAGCTGGAGCACAGATACGCAGTATTTT. Together with reference TRBV30 and TRBJ2-3, the CDR3 gives the full variable domain: SQTIHQWPATLVQPVGSPLSLECTVEGTSNPNLYWYRQAAGRGLQLLFYSVGIGQISSEVPQNLSASRPQDRQFILSSKKLLLSDSGFYLCACQDSWSTDTQYFGPGTRLTVL.

The chain uses TRBV28 and TRBJ1-4; tentatively, D is TRBD1 (5 bases). The CDR3 is made up of 14 amino acids. V was cut by 2 bases and J by 8 bases, with 12 bases left in between. From germline, CDR1 is MDHEN and CDR2 SYDVKM. CDR3 sequence reads: CASSLGQGREKLFF. CDR3 nucleotide sequence: TGTGCCAGCAGTTTAGGGCAGGGCCGAGAAAAACTGTTTTTT.

The chain couples TRBV3-1 (or the pseudogene TRBV3-2) to TRBJ2-1; D might be TRBD2 (7 bases). Deletions cut 8 bases from V and 4 bases from J, with 18 bases between. Germline V gene sequence: CDR1 LGHDT, CDR2 YNNKEL (reference sequence). The CDR3 sequence is 15 residues long. The CDR3, as DNA: TGTGCCAGCGCACAAGGGGGGGGAGCTTACAATGAGCAGTTCTTC. Amino acids: CASAQGGGAYNEQFF.

In its sample, this clone was seen a few times. This chain joins TRBV11-2 and TRBJ2-3; D is possibly TRBD1 (5 bases). The CDR3 length is 15 residues. Trimming removed 1 base from V and 6 bases from J, with 14 bases in between. The V gene's germline CDR1 is SGHAT and CDR2 FQNNGV. The CDR3 region is CASSLGSWGEDTQYF. CDR3 DNA: TGTGCCAGCAGCTTAGGATCTTGGGGCGAGGATACGCAGTATTTT.

The chain recombines TRBV30 with TRBJ2-6, with 7 bases fitting TRBD2. Germline V CDR1 and CDR2: GTSNPN, SVGIG (reference sequence). J lost 2 bases, V lost 2 bases, and 3 bases had no gene match. The CDR3 extends over 15 amino acids. CDR3 coding DNA: TGTGCCTGGAGTCGGGGGGTCCCTGGGGCCAACGTCCTGACTTTC. Its protein is CAWSRGVPGANVLTF.

This clone was seen once. In the same sample, other DNA sequences code for this CDR3. The chain links TRBV6-5 to TRBJ2-3; 12 nucleotides match TRBD2. Germline V gene sequence: CDR1 MNHEY, CDR2 SVGAGI. The J segment lost 2 bases and the V segment lost 6 bases, leaving 3 bases of the junction unmatched. CDR3 length: 15 amino acids. CDR3 sequence reads: CASRGTSGFTDTQYF. DNA for the CDR3: TGTGCCAGCAGGGGGACTAGCGGGTTCACAGATACGCAGTATTTT.

The chain couples TRBV5-8 to TRBJ2-1; possibly TRBD2 for D (6 bases). This CDR3 spans 15 amino acids. Germline loops: CDR1 SGHTS, CDR2 YDEGEE. V was trimmed by 0 bases and J by 4 bases, leaving 11 bases between them. This CDR3 reads CASSLGGLVYNEQFF. CDR3 nucleotide sequence: TGTGCCAGCAGCTTGGGGGGACTGGTGTACAATGAGCAGTTCTTC.

This chain links TRBV24-1 with TRBJ2-5, with D maybe TRBD1 (5 bases). CDR1 and CDR2 (germline): KGHDR, SFDVKD. The CDR3 runs 11 residues. V dropped 6 bases and J dropped 7 bases, with 8 bases sitting between them. CDR3 DNA: TGTGCCACCAGTACAGGACGGACCCAGTACTTC. Protein: CATSTGRTQYF.

The chain couples TRBV24-1 to TRBJ2-2; 8 bases line up with TRBD1. The V gene's germline CDR1 is KGHDR and CDR2 SFDVKD. The J segment lost 6 bases and the V segment lost 4 bases, leaving 6 bases of the junction unmatched. CDR3 length equals 15 residues. This chain's CDR3 is CATSDLDRGSGELFF. CDR3 coding DNA: TGTGCCACCAGTGACCTAGACAGGGGATCCGGGGAGCTGTTTTTT.

This clone was counted a single time. V is TRBV11-3 and J is TRBJ2-2; 10 nucleotides align to TRBD2. V gave up 3 bases and J gave up 7 bases; unmatched junction bases: 11. The CDR3 is 17 residues long. Germline values: CDR1 SGHNT, CDR2 YENEEA. CDR3 nucleotide sequence: TGTGCCAGCAGCTTCAGAGGGGTAGCGGGAGGAGGCGGGGAGCTGTTTTTT. This codes for CASSFRGVAGGGGELFF.

This chain uses TRBV4-3 with TRBJ2-3, with 9 bases lining up with TRBD1. This CDR3 has 17 amino acids. CDR1 LGHNA and CDR2 YSLEER come from the germline V gene. The V segment lost 0 bases and the J segment 5 bases; nucleotides outside the gene matches: 9. CDR3 region: CASSQDKRTGVRDTQYF. CDR3 DNA sequence: TGCGCCAGCAGCCAAGATAAGAGGACAGGGGTGCGAGATACGCAGTATTTT.

The chain recombines TRBV5-1 with TRBJ1-1, with TRBD1 as a possible D gene (5 bases). The V and J ends lost 2 bases and 5 bases respectively, with 16 bases between them. In germline, CDR1 is SGHRS, CDR2 YFSETQ. CDR3 size: 15 residues. The CDR3, as DNA: TGCGCCAGCAGCTTACAGGAACAGCAGATTACTGAAGCTTTCTTT. Translating gives CASSLQEQQITEAFF.

CDR3 in amino acids: CASSFLEGAWAYF. The CDR3 nucleotides read TGTGCCAGCAGTTTTTTGGAGGGGGCTTGGGCCTACTTC. The chain is built from TRBV12-3 or TRBV12-4 and TRBJ2-7, with a possible D match to TRBD1 (7 bases). Trimming took off 3 bases at V and 13 bases at J, with 19 bases between the two ends. The CDR3 totals 13 residues.

The genes are TRBV4-1 and TRBJ1-2, with D maybe TRBD1 (5 bases). This CDR3 spans 15 amino acids. CDR1 and CDR2 (germline): MGHRA, YSYEKL. The V end lost 1 base, the J end lost 6 bases, and 15 bases lay between the germline ends. The CDR3 sequence: CASSQVLSSGDGYTF. The CDR3 coding sequence is TGCGCCAGCAGCCAAGTTCTTTCTTCGGGGGATGGCTACACCTTC.

J is TRBJ2-2 and V is TRBV9; TRBD2 might be the D (5 bases). This CDR3 region has 16 residues. The V end lost 4 bases, the J end lost 6 bases, and 19 bases lay between the germline ends. In germline, CDR1 is SGDLS, CDR2 YYNGEE. DNA of the CDR3: TGTGCCAGCAGCCCCGGGGAGCGAGGGCCAGCCGGGGAGCTGTTTTTT. Its protein product is CASSPGERGPAGELFF.

The genes are TRBV6-5 and TRBJ1-2; TRBD1 matches 7 bases. The germline gives CDR1 MNHEY, CDR2 SVGAGI. V was pared by 2 bases and J by 7 bases, with 1 base of the junction left unmatched. The CDR3 loop spans 12 amino acids. In DNA form, the CDR3 reads TGTGCCAGCAGTTACAGGGGGCCTGGCTACACCTTC. Amino acid sequence: CASSYRGPGYTF.

The chain carries TRBV4-3 and TRBJ2-2; tentative D call: TRBD1 (6 bases). CDR3 length: 13 amino acids. V lost 3 bases and J 6 bases, leaving 8 bases between the germline ends. Per the germline V gene, CDR1 is LGHNA and CDR2 is YSLEER. For the CDR3, the DNA is TGCGCCAGCAGCCAGGGACATCCCGGGGAGCTGTTTTTT. It encodes CASSQGHPGELFF.

The V call is TRBV28, the J call TRBJ2-1; tentative D call: TRBD1 (5 bases). The CDR3 sequence is 15 residues long. V lost 5 bases, J lost 9 bases, and 20 bases lay in between. Germline V CDR1 and CDR2: MDHEN, SYDVKM. CDR3 bases: TGTGCCAGCAGTCCGTGGGGCAGGAGCGACGGTGAGCAGTTCTTC. This encodes CASSPWGRSDGEQFF.

This rearrangement joins TRBV5-1 to TRBJ1-2, with TRBD1 identical over 7 bases. The germline CDR1 and CDR2 sequences are SGHRS and YFSETQ. The V segment lost 4 bases and the J segment 7 bases; nucleotides outside the gene matches: 13. The length of the CDR3 is 15 residues. The CDR3 loop is CASSLSSSGGGGYTF. The CDR3 nucleotides are TGCGCCAGCAGCCTATCATCCTCAGGGGGAGGTGGCTACACCTTC.

This chain connects TRBV19 to TRBJ2-1; a weak D match, TRBD1 (5 bases). Germline-derived CDR1 and CDR2 are LNHDA and SQIVND (reference sequence). CDR3 size: 14 residues. The V end was cut by 2 bases, the J end by 9 bases, with 14 bases between. This chain's CDR3 is CASSIPGHLLEQFF. DNA of the CDR3: TGTGCCAGTAGTATACCCGGACACCTCCTTGAGCAGTTCTTC.

The chain recombines TRBV7-6 with TRBJ2-7; maybe TRBD1 (6 bases). V lost 4 bases and J lost 5, with 12 bases in between. CDR1 is SGHVS and CDR2 is FNYEAQ in the germline V gene. The CDR3 consists of 13 residues. CDR3 loop: CASSSYRDHEQYF. The CDR3 DNA sequence: TGTGCCAGCAGCTCCTACAGGGACCACGAGCAGTACTTC.

The chain employs TRBV4-1 and TRBJ2-1; 12 bases align to TRBD2. With V trimmed by 0 bases and J by 10 bases, 10 bases remained unmatched. Germline V CDR1 and CDR2: MGHRA, YSYEKL. CDR3 length equals 17 residues. In nucleotides, the CDR3 is TGCGCCAGCAGCCAAGACGGGCTAGCGGGAGGGCCGGGGGAGCAGTTCTTC. Residues: CASSQDGLAGGPGEQFF.

The CDR3 region is CASSVDGRGSGRAYNEQFF. The CDR3, as DNA: TGTGCCAGCAGCGTAGATGGGAGGGGTAGCGGGAGGGCCTACAATGAGCAGTTCTTC. The chain carries TRBV9 and TRBJ2-1; TRBD2 matches at 11 bases. V gave up 0 bases and J gave up 2 bases; unmatched junction bases: 10. Germline V gene sequence: CDR1 SGDLS, CDR2 YYNGEE. CDR3 length equals 19 residues.

The rearrangement links TRBV7-2 to TRBJ1-5, with 7 bases that match TRBD1. J was trimmed by 7 bases and V by 1 base; bases with no gene match: 4. The V gene's germline CDR1 is SGHTA and CDR2 FQGNSA. The CDR3 runs to 14 residues. The CDR3 here is CASSLEGAGQPQHF. Written as DNA, the CDR3 is TGTGCCAGCAGCTTAGAGGGGGCCGGGCAGCCCCAGCATTTT.

This clone came up a few times. Other DNA sequences from this sample encode an identical CDR3 as well. The J gene is TRBJ1-1, the V gene TRBV29-1; maybe TRBD1 (5 bases). V was cut by 3 bases and J by 5 bases, with 7 bases left in between. The CDR3 is made up of 11 amino acids. Germline CDR1 reads SQVTM; CDR2 reads ANQGSEA. The CDR3 protein is CSVDRGTEAFF. CDR3 nucleotide sequence: TGCAGCGTTGATCGGGGGACTGAAGCTTTCTTT.

This clone was seen only once. The chain uses TRBV10-3 and TRBJ2-6; D gene ambiguous. V lost 4 bases, J lost 1 base, and 14 bases lay in between. The CDR3 is 17 amino acids. The germline gives CDR1 ENHRY, CDR2 SYGVKD. The CDR3 nucleotides are TGTGCCATCAGTGGCAGGTCCGATCTTTCTGGGGCCAACGTCCTGACTTTC. This codes for CAISGRSDLSGANVLTF.

In this sample, this clone turned up once. The chain has TRBV7-9 and TRBJ2-1; maybe TRBD2 (7 bases). Deletions cut 6 bases from V and 6 bases from J, with 18 bases between. Germline lookup yields CDR1 SEHNR and CDR2 FQNEAQ (reference sequence). The CDR3 has 15 amino acids. CDR3 loop: CASSLAGALFNEQFF. In DNA, the CDR3 is TGTGCCAGCAGTCTGGCGGGGGCCCTCTTCAATGAGCAGTTCTTC.

The chain carries TRBV19 and TRBJ2-3, with 10 positions matching TRBD2. The CDR3 sequence is 16 residues long. In germline, CDR1 is LNHDA, CDR2 SQIVND (reference sequence). J lost 6 bases, V lost 6 bases, and 12 bases had no gene match. The CDR3, as DNA: TGTGCCAGTAGCGTCTTTCGCAGCGGGAGGGCGGATACGCAGTATTTT. This gives the protein CASSVFRSGRADTQYF.

The chain employs TRBV4-1 and TRBJ1-4; unclear D gene. This CDR3 has 17 residues. Germline V gene data show CDR1 as MGHRA and CDR2 as YSYEKL. Trimming stripped 1 base from V and 1 base from J, with 13 bases between. The CDR3 coding sequence is TGCGCCAGCAGCCAAGGTTACACCTCCTTAACTAATGAAAAACTGTTTTTT. It is translated as CASSQGYTSLTNEKLFF.

The J gene is TRBJ2-1, the V gene TRBV7-3; 10 nucleotides match TRBD2. Trimming took 5 bases from V and 8 from J; bases not matched to a gene: 9. CDR3 length: 15 residues. Germline CDR1 and CDR2: SGHTA and FQGTGA. The CDR3 sequence: CASSPSSGSSYEQFF. DNA for the CDR3: TGTGCCAGCAGCCCCTCTAGCGGGAGCAGCTATGAGCAGTTCTTC. Complete variable domain (other parts from reference TRBV7-3 and TRBJ2-1): GAGVSQTPSNKVTEKGKYVELRCDPISGHTALYWYRQSLGQGPEFLIYFQGTGAADDSGLPNDRFFAVRPEGSVSTLKIQRTERGDSAVYLCASSPSSGSSYEQFFGPGTRLTVL.

The chain combines TRBV9 with TRBJ1-5; a weak D match, TRBD1 (5 bases). V was cut by 4 bases and J by 6 bases, with 14 bases left in between. This CDR3 is built from 14 residues. Germline loops: CDR1 SGDLS, CDR2 YYNGEE. The CDR3 reads CASSTGTRGQPQHF. In DNA form, the CDR3 reads TGTGCCAGCAGCACCGGGACTCGCGGTCAGCCCCAGCATTTT.